The rows below give T cell receptor beta chains drawn from one sample of a study of OX40 agonist ivuxolimab in advanced cancers. Here immunoSEQ multiplex PCR was the method, and the copy in TCRdb shows in-frame clones only, minus some. This sample yields roughly 51,000 clones, of which nearly 90% are seen a single time; around 0.64% belongs to the top ten. Sequences were derived from CD4+ or CD8+ T cells sorted from blood, sampled in a trial of the OX40 agonist ivuxolimab. The receptors were sampled from an adult with an advanced solid tumor such as melanoma, head and neck, liver or kidney cancer. The CDR3 runs from the conserved cysteine through the conserved F or W. Each record gives: D gene, V gene, CDR3 protein. A D gene is named only where the DNA matches it firmly.

d_call: TRBD2; v_call: TRBV14; cdr3_aa: CASSRTSGNTGELFF
d_call: .; v_call: TRBV5-1; cdr3_aa: CASSPGARTDTQYF
d_call: TRBD1; v_call: TRBV5-1; cdr3_aa: CASSLVQGKNEQYF
d_call: .; v_call: TRBV5-1; cdr3_aa: CASSLLVGVPVRQQFF
d_call: .; v_call: TRBV6-1; cdr3_aa: CASCMASASSYEQYF
d_call: .; v_call: TRBV19; cdr3_aa: CASSRNTDTQYF
d_call: .; v_call: TRBV7-9; cdr3_aa: CASSLGVGSYEQYF
d_call: TRBD1; v_call: TRBV25-1; cdr3_aa: CASRGQGVNTEAFF
d_call: .; v_call: TRBV7-4; cdr3_aa: CASSRPQRCPSYEQYF
d_call: .; v_call: TRBV6-1; cdr3_aa: CASSAGLAELNTGELFF